This T cell receptor (beta chain) was retrieved from a study of CD8+ T cells in alopecia areata (dated by TCRdb to 2017 to 2018). Notes on the research overall: The treated patients, all with moderate-to-severe alopecia areata, were enrolled in an open-label pilot trial of oral tofacitinib given at 5 to 10 mg twice daily. Tofacitinib was administered for 6 to 18 months, and 6 months of follow-up off drug were then conducted to assess delayed response and recurrence. In treated patients, disease severity was measured using the SALT score, which gives the percentage of scalp surface area affected. High-throughput TCRbeta sequencing was used to examine T cell clonal expansion in alopecia areata in both the C3H/HeJ mouse model and human patients. In humans, TCRbeta sequencing was performed on scalp tissue and on sorted CD4+ and CD8+ peripheral blood T cells from healthy controls and from patients with patchy or totalis/universalis alopecia areata. Biopsies were taken from tofacitinib-treated patients at baseline and again at 4 and 24 weeks into treatment, and several of those patients also had a later scalp biopsy. Scalp clonality was compared among normal scalp (n=4), patchy alopecia areata scalp (n=8), and alopecia totalis/universalis scalp (n=8). RNA was obtained with the PAXgene miRNA kit for fixed scalp, the miRNeasy kit for PBMCs, and the RNeasy kit for mouse skin. immunoSEQ multiplex PCR using 35 Vbeta forward primers and 13 Jbeta reverse primers was used to amplify TCRbeta CDR3 regions.

As concerns this clone: There is no known antigen for this receptor. Base qualities were left out, and no much larger clone turns up one base away.

According to the study, the label for this sample's treatment or condition signals: oral pan-JAK inhibitor, 5-10 mg twice daily. Lesional scalp punch biopsies and peripheral blood were obtained from alopecia areata patients. PBMCs were separated by density centrifugation and stained for CD3, CD4 and CD8, after which CD4+ and CD8+ T cells were sorted on a FACSAria. The receptor library was made with the immunoSEQ multiplex PCR assay. RNA was extracted from all samples and reverse transcribed into cDNA, which served as template for TCR sequencing. First-strand cDNA was synthesized with SuperScript III using a 2:1 mix of oligo-dT and random hexamers. A synthetic immune receptor repertoire was used to measure amplification bias, and any remaining bias was corrected computationally. The authors' pipeline ran thus. After raw reads were preprocessed to remove errors, the CDR3 was defined following IMGT conventions as running from the conserved cysteine to phenylalanine. Clonality was computed as 1 minus the Shannon entropy, with the entropy normalized by log2 of the number of productive unique TCRs. CD4 or CD8 identity of scalp clones was inferred by cross-referencing scalp TCRbeta sequences with sorted blood CD4 and CD8 repertoires. The table was pulled from immuneACCESS by TCRdb, which kept in-frame rearrangements only. Such tables lose some clones; where checked, under half of the loss comes from unresolved V genes, and the rest has no known cause. That table supplies the V and J calls and clone size; D and trimming were determined from the DNA. Counted in this sample were approximately 180,000 clones; about 65% of them appeared once. The ten biggest clones cover approximately 1.3% of the sample.

The junction shows trimming of 6 bases on V and 5 bases on J, plus 17 bases between the germline ends. From the germline V gene, CDR1 is SQVTM and CDR2 is ANQGSEA. Reading from cysteine to phenylalanine, the CDR3 counts 13 amino acids. The CDR3 DNA has 39 bases and is translated from base 1. Overall study results and their limits: Tofacitinib significantly lowered scalp clonality and the number of expanded CD8+ clones among the top 100 scalp clones. Many expanded lesional clones persisted in scalp and blood during tofacitinib treatment, which may partly explain relapse after stopping treatment. Compared with mice, TCR sequences shared between patients were less clear, possibly partly because of HLA diversity across the patient population. Scalp TCR repertoire analysis is complicated because resident alphabeta T cells in normal human skin are also sequenced, whereas mouse skin is dominated by gammadelta T cells. Because the treated cohort was small and had only one nonresponder, larger studies are needed to examine links between baseline CD8+ expansion and response. Compared with normal scalp, lesional scalp, particularly in alopecia totalis/universalis, had higher clonality and more expanded CD8+ clones, which suggests antigenic drive.

The sequence came from a human donor with alopecia areata. Sequencing used CD4+ T cells sorted from blood, obtained between weeks 49 and 50, from a patient treated with tofacitinib. This sequence uses TRBV29-1 and TRBJ2-7; TRBD1 is perhaps the D gene, given 6 matching bases. The CDR3 protein is CSVGTGLVDEQYF. The nucleotides are TGCAGCGTCGGAACAGGGTTGGTCGACGAGCAGTACTTC.